This entry describes one TCR beta chain. Its target is unknown. Unique molecular identifiers were carried by the TCR beta cDNA libraries. T cells numbering about 0.9 to 11 million gave rise to roughly 0.5 million cDNA molecules. From the PCR reads, TCRdb called clonotypes with MiXCR, one entry per CDR3 protein. The table shows roughly 650,000 distinct CDR3 sequences, with 55% to 60% occurring only once. This sample was taken from a study of post-analysis software for immune sequencing data. As for the study in general: Included among the disease courses, which were recorded for the cohort, were relapsing-remitting, secondary progressive and progressive-relapsing multiple sclerosis. General study findings and limits: For normalized Chao1 diversity, multiple sclerosis patients scored significantly lower than controls did. Samples from a shared batch, those prepared together, strongly co-clustered by F measure.

The material sequenced was blood. The source of this sequence is a girl aged 2-9 years with multiple sclerosis.

The CDR3 spells CSARDLRGSRPGETQYF. The CDR3 DNA reads as TGCAGTGCTAGAGATCTAAGGGGATCCCGGCCAGGGGAGACCCAGTACTTC. This sequence joins TRBV20-1 and TRBJ2-5; TRBD1 might be the D (5 bases). Germline V gene lookup returns CDR1 DFQATT and CDR2 SNEGSKA (reference sequence). The V and J ends lost 0 bases and 5 bases respectively, with 22 bases between them. The CDR3 is made up of 17 amino acids.